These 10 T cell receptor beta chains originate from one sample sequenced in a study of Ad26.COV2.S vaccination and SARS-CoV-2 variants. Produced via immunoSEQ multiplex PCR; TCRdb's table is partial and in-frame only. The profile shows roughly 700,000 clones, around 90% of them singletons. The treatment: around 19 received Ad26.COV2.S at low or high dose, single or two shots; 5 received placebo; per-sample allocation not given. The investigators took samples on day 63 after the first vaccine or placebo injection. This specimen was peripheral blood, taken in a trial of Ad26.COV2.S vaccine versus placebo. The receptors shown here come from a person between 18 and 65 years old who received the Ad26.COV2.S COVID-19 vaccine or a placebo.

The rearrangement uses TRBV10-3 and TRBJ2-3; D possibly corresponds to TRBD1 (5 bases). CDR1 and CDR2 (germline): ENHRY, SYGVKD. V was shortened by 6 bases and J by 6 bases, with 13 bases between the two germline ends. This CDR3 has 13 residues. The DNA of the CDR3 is TGTGCCATCAGGGTGGTAGGGGCGGATACGCAGTATTTT. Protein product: CAIRVVGADTQYF.

The CDR3 loop reads CASSSQGAADTQYF. For the CDR3, the DNA is TGTGCCAGCAGCTCACAGGGGGCTGCAGATACGCAGTATTTT. The chain couples TRBV5-6 to TRBJ2-3; TRBD1 matches 9 bases. J was trimmed by 4 bases and V by 3 bases; bases with no gene match: 3. The CDR3 is 14 residues long. Germline-derived CDR1 and CDR2 are SGHDT and YYEEEE. Using reference TRBV5-6 and TRBJ2-3 for the parts outside the CDR3, the full variable domain is DAGVTQSPTHLIKTRGQQVTLRCSPKSGHDTVSWYQQALGQGPQFIFQYYEEEERQRGNFPDRFSGHQFPNYSSELNVNALLLGDSALYLCASSSQGAADTQYFGPGTRLTVL.

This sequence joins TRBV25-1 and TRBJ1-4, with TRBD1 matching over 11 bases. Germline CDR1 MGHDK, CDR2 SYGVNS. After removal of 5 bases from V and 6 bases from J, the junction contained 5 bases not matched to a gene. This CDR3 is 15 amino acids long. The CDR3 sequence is CASSRTGGGYEKLFF. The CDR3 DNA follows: TGTGCCAGCAGTCGGACAGGGGGCGGGTATGAAAAACTGTTTTTT.

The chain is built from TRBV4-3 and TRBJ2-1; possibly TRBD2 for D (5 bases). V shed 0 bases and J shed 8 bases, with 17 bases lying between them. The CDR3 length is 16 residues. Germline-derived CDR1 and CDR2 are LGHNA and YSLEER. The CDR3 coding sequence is TGCGCCAGCAGCCAAGAGACGGCAGTATGGCGGGATGAGCAGTTCTTC. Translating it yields CASSQETAVWRDEQFF.

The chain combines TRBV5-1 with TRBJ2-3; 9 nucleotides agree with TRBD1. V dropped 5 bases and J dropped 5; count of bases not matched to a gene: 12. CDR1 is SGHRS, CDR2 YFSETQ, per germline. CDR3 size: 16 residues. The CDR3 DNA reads TGCGCCAGCAGGGCTCCGGGACAGGGAAGTTTAGATACGCAGTATTTT. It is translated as CASRAPGQGSLDTQYF.

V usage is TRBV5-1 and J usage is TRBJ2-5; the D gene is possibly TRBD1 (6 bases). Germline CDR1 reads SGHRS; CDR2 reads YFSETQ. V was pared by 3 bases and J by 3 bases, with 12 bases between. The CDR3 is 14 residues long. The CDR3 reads CASSSRGWEETQYF. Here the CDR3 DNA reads TGCGCCAGCAGCTCCAGGGGATGGGAAGAGACCCAGTACTTC.

CDR3 sequence reads: CASSIDHPPGQGSMNTEAFF. CDR3 DNA sequence: TGTGCCAGTAGTATAGATCACCCTCCGGGACAGGGTAGCATGAACACTGAAGCTTTCTTT. This chain uses TRBV19 with TRBJ1-1; 9 nucleotides match TRBD1. The germline V gene encodes CDR1 LNHDA and CDR2 SQIVND (reference sequence). V lost 0 bases to trimming and J lost 0 bases; unmatched junction nucleotides: 14. The CDR3 runs 20 residues.

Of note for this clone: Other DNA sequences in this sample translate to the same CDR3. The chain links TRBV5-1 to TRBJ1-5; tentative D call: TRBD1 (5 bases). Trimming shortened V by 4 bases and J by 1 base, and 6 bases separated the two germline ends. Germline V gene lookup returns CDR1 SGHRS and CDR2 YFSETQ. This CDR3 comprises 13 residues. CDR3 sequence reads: CASSRDSNQPQHF. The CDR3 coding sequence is TGCGCCAGCAGCCGGGACAGCAATCAGCCCCAGCATTTT.

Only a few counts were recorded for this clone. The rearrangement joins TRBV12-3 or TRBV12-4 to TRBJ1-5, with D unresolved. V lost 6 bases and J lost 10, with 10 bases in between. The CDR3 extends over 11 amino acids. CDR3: CASSTRDPQHF. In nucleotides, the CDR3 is TGTGCCAGCAGCACCCGGGATCCCCAGCATTTT.

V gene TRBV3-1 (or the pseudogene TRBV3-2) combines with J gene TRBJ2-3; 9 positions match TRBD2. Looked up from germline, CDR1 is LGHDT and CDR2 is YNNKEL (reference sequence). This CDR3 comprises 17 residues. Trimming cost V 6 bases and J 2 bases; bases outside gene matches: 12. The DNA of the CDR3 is TGTGCCAGCAGTCGTATAACAAGCGGGGGGCTCACAGATACGCAGTATTTT. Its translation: CASSRITSGGLTDTQYF.